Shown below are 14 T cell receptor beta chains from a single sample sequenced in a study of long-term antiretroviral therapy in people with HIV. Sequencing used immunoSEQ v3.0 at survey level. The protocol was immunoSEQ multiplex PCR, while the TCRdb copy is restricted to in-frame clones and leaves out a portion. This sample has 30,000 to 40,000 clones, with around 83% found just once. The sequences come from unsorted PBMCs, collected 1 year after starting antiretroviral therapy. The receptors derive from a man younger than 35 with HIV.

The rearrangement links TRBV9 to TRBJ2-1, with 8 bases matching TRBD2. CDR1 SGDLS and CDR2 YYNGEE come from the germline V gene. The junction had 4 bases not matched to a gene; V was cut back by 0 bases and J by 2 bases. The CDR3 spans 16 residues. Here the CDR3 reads CASSVDGGRTYNEQFF. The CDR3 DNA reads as TGTGCCAGCAGCGTAGATGGCGGGAGGACCTACAATGAGCAGTTCTTC.

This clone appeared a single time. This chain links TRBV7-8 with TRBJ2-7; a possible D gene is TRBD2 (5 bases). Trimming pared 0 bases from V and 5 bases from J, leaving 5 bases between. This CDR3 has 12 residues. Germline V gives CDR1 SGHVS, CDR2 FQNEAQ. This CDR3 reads CASSLAGDEQYF. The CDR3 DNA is TGTGCCAGCAGCTTAGCGGGAGACGAGCAGTACTTC.

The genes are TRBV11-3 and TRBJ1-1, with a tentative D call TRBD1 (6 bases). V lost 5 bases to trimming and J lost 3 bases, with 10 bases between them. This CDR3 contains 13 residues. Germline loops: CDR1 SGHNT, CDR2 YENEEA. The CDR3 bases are TGTGCCAGCAGCGCTCAGGGGTACACTGAAGCTTTCTTT. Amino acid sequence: CASSAQGYTEAFF.

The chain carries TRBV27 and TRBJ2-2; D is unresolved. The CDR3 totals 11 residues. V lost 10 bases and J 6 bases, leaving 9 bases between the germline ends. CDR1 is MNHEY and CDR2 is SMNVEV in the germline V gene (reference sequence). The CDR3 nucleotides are TGTGCCACCGAAGGTTCCGGGGAGCTGTTTTTT. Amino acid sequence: CATEGSGELFF.

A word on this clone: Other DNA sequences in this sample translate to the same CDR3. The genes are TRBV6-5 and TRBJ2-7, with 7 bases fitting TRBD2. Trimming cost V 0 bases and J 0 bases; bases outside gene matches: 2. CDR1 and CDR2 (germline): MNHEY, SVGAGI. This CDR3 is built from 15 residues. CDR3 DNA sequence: TGTGCCAGCAGTTACTCTGGCGGGAGCTCCTACGAGCAGTACTTC. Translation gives CASSYSGGSSYEQYF.

The CDR3 coding sequence is TGTGCCAGCAGCTTAGATCTTCCTAGCGGGAGGACCGGGGAGCTGTTTTTT. Its translation: CASSLDLPSGRTGELFF. The V call is TRBV11-2, the J call TRBJ2-2; 11 nucleotides match TRBD2. The CDR3 has 17 residues. CDR1 and CDR2 (germline): SGHAT, FQNNGV. The J segment lost 5 bases and the V segment lost 0 bases, leaving 5 bases of the junction unmatched.

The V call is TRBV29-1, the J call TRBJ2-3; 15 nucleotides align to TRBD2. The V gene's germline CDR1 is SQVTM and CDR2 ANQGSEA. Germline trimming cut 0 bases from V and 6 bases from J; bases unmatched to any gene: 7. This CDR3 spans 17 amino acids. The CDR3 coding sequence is TGCAGCGTTGAAGAGTGGACTAGCGGGGGGGCTAGCGATACGCAGTATTTT. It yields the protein CSVEEWTSGGASDTQYF.

The CDR3 DNA sequence: TGCGCCAGCAGCTTGGACGGGGCGGACAGAGAAGCTTTCTTT. Translated: CASSLDGADREAFF. The genes are TRBV5-1 and TRBJ1-1; TRBD1 is a possible D gene (6 bases). V dropped 0 bases and J dropped 8 bases, with 14 bases sitting between them. The germline V gene encodes CDR1 SGHRS and CDR2 YFSETQ. The CDR3 is 14 residues long.

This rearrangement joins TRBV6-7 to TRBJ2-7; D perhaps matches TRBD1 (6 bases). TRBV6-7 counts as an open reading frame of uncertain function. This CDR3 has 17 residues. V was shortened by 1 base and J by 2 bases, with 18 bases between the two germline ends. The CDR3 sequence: CASSYFPPRGPPYEQYF. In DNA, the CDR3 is TGTGCCAGCAGTTACTTCCCCCCCAGGGGACCTCCCTACGAGCAGTACTTC.

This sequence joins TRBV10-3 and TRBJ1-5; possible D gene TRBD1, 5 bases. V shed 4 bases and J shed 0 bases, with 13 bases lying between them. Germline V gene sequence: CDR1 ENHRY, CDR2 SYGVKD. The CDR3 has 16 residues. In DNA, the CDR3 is TGTGCCATCAGTGGAAAGGCAGGGACTAGCAATCAGCCCCAGCATTTT. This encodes CAISGKAGTSNQPQHF.

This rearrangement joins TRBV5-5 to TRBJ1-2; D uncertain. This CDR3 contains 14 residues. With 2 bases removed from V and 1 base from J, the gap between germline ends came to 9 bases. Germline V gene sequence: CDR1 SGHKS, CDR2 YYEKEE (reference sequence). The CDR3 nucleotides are TGTGCCAGCAGCTTAGGTAGTGGTAACTATGGCTACACCTTC. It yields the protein CASSLGSGNYGYTF.

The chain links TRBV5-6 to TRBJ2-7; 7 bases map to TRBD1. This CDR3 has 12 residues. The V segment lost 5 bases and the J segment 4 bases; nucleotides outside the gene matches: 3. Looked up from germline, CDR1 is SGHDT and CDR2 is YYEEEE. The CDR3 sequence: CASSPGGYEQYF. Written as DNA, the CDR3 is TGTGCCAGCAGTCCAGGGGGATACGAGCAGTACTTC.

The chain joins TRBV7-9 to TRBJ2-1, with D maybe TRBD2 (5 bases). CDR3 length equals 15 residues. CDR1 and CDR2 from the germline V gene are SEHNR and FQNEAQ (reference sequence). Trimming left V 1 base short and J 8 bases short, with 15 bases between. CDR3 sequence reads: CASSLVGVTRDEQFF. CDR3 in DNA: TGTGCCAGCAGCTTAGTCGGGGTTACTCGCGATGAGCAGTTCTTC.

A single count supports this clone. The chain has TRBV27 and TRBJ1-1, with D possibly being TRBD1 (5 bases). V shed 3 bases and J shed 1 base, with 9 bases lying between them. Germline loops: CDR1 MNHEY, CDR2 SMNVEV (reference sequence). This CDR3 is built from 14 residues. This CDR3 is CASSFAGPNTEAFF. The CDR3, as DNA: TGTGCCAGCAGTTTCGCAGGGCCGAACACTGAAGCTTTCTTT.